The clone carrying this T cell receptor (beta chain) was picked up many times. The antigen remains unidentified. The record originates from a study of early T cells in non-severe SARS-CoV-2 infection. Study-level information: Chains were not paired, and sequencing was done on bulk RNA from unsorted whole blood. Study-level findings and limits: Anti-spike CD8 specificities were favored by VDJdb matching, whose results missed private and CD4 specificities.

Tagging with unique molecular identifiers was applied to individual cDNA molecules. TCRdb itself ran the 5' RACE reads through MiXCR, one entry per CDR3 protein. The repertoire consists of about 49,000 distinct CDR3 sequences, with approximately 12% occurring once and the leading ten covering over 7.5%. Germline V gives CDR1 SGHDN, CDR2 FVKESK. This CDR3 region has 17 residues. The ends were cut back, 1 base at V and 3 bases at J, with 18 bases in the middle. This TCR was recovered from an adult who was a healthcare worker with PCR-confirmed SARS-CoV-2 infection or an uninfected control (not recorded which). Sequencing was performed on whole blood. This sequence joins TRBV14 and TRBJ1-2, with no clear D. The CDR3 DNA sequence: TGTGCCAGCAGCCAAGGGGTCCTAAGGGAACTGCACTATGGCTACACCTTC. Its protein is CASSQGVLRELHYGYTF.